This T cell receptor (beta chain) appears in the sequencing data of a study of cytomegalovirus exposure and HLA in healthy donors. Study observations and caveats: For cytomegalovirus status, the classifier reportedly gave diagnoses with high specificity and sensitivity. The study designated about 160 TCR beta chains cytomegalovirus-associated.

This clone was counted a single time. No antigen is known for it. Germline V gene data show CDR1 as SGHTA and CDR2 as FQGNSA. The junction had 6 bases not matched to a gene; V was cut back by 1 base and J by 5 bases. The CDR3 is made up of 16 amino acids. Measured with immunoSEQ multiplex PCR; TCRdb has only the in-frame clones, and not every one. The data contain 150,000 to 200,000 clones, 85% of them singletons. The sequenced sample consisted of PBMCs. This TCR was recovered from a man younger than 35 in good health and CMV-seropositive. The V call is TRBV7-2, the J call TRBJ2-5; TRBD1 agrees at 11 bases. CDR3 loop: CASSLGMDRGLETQYF. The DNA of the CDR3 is TGTGCCAGCAGCTTAGGAATGGACAGGGGGCTGGAGACCCAGTACTTC.